Given below is one T cell receptor beta chain in context. Its antigen is unknown. Generated by immunoSEQ multiplex PCR, the TCRdb table keeps only in-frame clones and is missing some. The table lists roughly 5,700 clones, about three fifths of them singletons. The sample originates from a study of CD8 T cell repertoires and HIV-1 epitope variants. General study findings and limits: Only beta chains were identified, marking proliferation to antigen, not function.

V gave up 3 bases and J gave up 4 bases; unmatched junction bases: 5. Germline CDR1 and CDR2: MNHEY and SMNVEV (reference sequence). The CDR3 is 15 residues long. The sequencing sample was made of cultured CD8+ T cells derived from PBMCs. This TCR derives from a male donor with HIV. This chain links TRBV27 with TRBJ2-7; TRBD2 agrees at 11 bases. CDR3 loop: CASSFGLAGPYEQYF. The CDR3 DNA reads as TGTGCCAGCAGTTTTGGACTAGCGGGTCCTTACGAGCAGTACTTC.